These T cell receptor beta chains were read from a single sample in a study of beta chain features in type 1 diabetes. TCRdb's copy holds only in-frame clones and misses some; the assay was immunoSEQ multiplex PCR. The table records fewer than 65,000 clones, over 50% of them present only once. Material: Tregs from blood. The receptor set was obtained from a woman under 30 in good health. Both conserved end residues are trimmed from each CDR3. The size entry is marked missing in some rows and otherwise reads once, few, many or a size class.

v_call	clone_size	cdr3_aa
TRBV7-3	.	ASSPGPRSDEQF
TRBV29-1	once	SVVVPLGTSDQETQY
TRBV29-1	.	SVEEWEAQY
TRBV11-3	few	ASSLGGASGSAGELF
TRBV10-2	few	ASSGQGTSEQY
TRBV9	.	ASSVAPGLAGEQY
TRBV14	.	ASSQARGRNTEAF
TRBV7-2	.	ASSPPGLAGGWNTGELF
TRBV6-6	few	ASSTGVYSNQPQH
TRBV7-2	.	ASSLGPGASYEQY
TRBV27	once	ASSSGRTGVSYNEQF
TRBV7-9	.	ASSLTVQETQY
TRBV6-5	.	ASRADRLQY
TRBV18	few	ASSPGGVITDTQY
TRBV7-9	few	ASLRQGVNYGYT
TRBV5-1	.	ASSPGTVLETQY
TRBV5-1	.	ASSLGTGSPGSTEAF
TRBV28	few	ASSSLAGGGIEQY
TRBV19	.	ASSPRQGRGSTGELF
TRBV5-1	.	ASSLQGLTDTQY
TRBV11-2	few	ASSLAIGYNEQF
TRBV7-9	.	ASSLGTGGRQPQH
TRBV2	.	ASKPVVGYEQY
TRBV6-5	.	ASSSGGEQY
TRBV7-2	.	ASSLTGGNQPQH
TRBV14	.	ASSSRTGAFSGANVLT
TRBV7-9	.	ASSPRLARAGDTQY
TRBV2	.	ASSEAQGSNQPQH
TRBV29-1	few	SALETGGYGYT
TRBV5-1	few	ASSLLAATDTQY
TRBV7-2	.	ASSLWAGQLAKNIQY